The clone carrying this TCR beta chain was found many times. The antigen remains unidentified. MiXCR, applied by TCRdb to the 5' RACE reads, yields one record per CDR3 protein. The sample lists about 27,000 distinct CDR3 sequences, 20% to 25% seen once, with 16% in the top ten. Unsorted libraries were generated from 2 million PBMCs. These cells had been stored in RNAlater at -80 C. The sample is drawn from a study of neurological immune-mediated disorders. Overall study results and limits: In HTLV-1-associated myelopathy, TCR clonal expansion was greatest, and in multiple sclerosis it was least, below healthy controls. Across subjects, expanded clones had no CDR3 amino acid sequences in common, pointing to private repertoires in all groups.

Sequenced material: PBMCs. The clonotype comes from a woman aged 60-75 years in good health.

CDR3 residues: CAWSPTSGGEGQFF. The CDR3 nucleotides read TGTGCCTGGAGTCCGACTAGCGGGGGGGAGGGGCAGTTCTTC. This rearrangement joins TRBV30 to TRBJ2-1, with 14 bases aligning to TRBD2. V was clipped by 2 bases and J by 12 bases; unmatched bases: 6. The length of the CDR3 is 14 residues. Germline loops: CDR1 GTSNPN, CDR2 SVGIG (reference sequence).